The 28 T cell receptor beta chains listed next were all sequenced from one sample in a study of human T cells and chemical hapten exposure. Using its own MiXCR run on the RACE reads, TCRdb lists one record per CDR3 protein. There are roughly 190,000 distinct CDR3 sequences in the sample; around 22% occur only once, and over 6.5% lies in the top ten. The time point: patch test 1, 2 weeks after DPC sensitization. Treatment reported: therapeutic diphenylcyclopropenone sensitization with weekly scalp DPC. The sequencing here drew on whole blood, taken in connection with sensitization to the hapten diphenylcyclopropenone (DPC). The receptors originated from a woman aged 45-65 years with alopecia areata. Some clones in this sample may be carry-over from other donors' samples.

This clonotype was counted a few times. This rearrangement joins TRBV7-2 to TRBJ2-7; 7 positions match TRBD2. J lost 2 bases, V lost 5 bases, and 6 bases had no gene match. Germline CDR1 reads SGHTA; CDR2 reads FQGNSA. The CDR3 length is 14 residues. CDR3 bases: TGTGCCAGCAGCCAAGCGGGATTGGCCTACGAGCAGTACTTC. The encoded protein is CASSQAGLAYEQYF.

The chain recombines TRBV18 with TRBJ2-6, with 7 bases matching TRBD1. The J segment lost 0 bases and the V segment lost 1 base, leaving 6 bases of the junction unmatched. Per germline, CDR1 KGHSH and CDR2 LQKENI. CDR3 size: 18 residues. This chain's CDR3 is CASSPLRDSSSGANVLTF. Written as DNA, the CDR3 is TGTGCCAGCTCACCACTCCGGGACAGCAGCTCTGGGGCCAACGTCCTGACTTTC.

The chain recombines TRBV5-5 with TRBJ1-5; the D is unclear. Germline CDR1 reads SGHKS; CDR2 reads YYEKEE (reference sequence). Trimming removed 1 base from V and 8 bases from J, with 13 bases in between. CDR3 size: 14 residues. In DNA, the CDR3 is TGTGCCAGCAGCTTGCAGCAAGGCGGGAAGCCCCAGCATTTT. Translation gives CASSLQQGGKPQHF.

This clonotype turned up a few times. V usage is TRBV20-1 and J usage is TRBJ1-4; D possibly corresponds to TRBD1 (6 bases). The V end was cut by 5 bases, the J end by 4 bases, with 20 bases between. This CDR3 is 16 amino acids long. The germline gives CDR1 DFQATT, CDR2 SNEGSKA (reference sequence). The CDR3 DNA is TGCAGTGCTGAGAACAGGGCCTCCCTTTATAATGAAAAACTGTTTTTT. Translating gives CSAENRASLYNEKLFF.

This clonotype turned up a few times. This rearrangement joins TRBV6-1 to TRBJ2-5; no reliable D call. With 7 bases removed from V and 2 bases from J, the gap between germline ends came to 17 bases. The CDR3 spans 15 residues. Germline V gene sequence: CDR1 MNHNS, CDR2 SASEGT. The CDR3: CASTRTDQPQETQYF. The CDR3 DNA reads TGTGCCAGCACACGGACGGATCAACCACAAGAGACCCAGTACTTC.

The J gene is TRBJ1-2, the V gene TRBV6-6, with a tentative D call TRBD1 (5 bases). Germline CDR1 MNHNY, CDR2 SVGAGI (reference sequence). Between the trimmed V and J ends, which lost 6 bases and 3 bases, there was a span of 11 bases. The CDR3 is made up of 13 amino acids. CDR3 amino acids: CASRGGTDYGYTF. The CDR3 DNA follows: TGTGCCAGCAGGGGGGGGACGGACTATGGCTACACCTTC.

V gene TRBV29-1 combines with J gene TRBJ2-7, with D tentatively TRBD2 (5 bases). Germline V gene lookup returns CDR1 SQVTM and CDR2 ANQGSEA. Trimming stripped 4 bases from V and 6 bases from J, with 10 bases between. The CDR3 covers 11 residues. CDR3 nucleotide sequence: TGCAGCGTTGCGGCCCGGGGCGAGCAGTACTTC. Protein: CSVAARGEQYF.

In this sample, this clonotype turned up a few times. The V and J genes are TRBV24-1 and TRBJ1-1; D call uncertain. The ends were cut back, 5 bases at V and 3 bases at J, with 3 bases in the middle. Germline lookup yields CDR1 KGHDR and CDR2 SFDVKD. The CDR3 covers 11 residues. The CDR3 coding sequence is TGTGCCACCAGTGGTGACACTGAAGCTTTCTTT. This translates into CATSGDTEAFF.

The genes are TRBV20-1 and TRBJ2-5; 10 positions agree with TRBD2. Germline lookup yields CDR1 DFQATT and CDR2 SNEGSKA (reference sequence). The CDR3 is 16 residues long. V was pared by 1 base and J by 1 base, with 6 bases of the junction left unmatched. CDR3 sequence: CSARVFSGRAQETQYF. The CDR3 nucleotides read TGCAGTGCTAGAGTCTTCAGCGGGAGGGCCCAAGAGACCCAGTACTTC.

V and J are TRBV28 and TRBJ2-1; 14 bases map to TRBD2. The germline V gene encodes CDR1 MDHEN and CDR2 SYDVKM. The CDR3 is 18 residues long. Trimming cost V 6 bases and J 0 bases; bases outside gene matches: 7. CDR3 sequence: CASRFGGTSGSSYNEQFF. For the CDR3, the DNA is TGTGCCAGCAGATTTGGGGGGACTAGCGGGAGCTCCTACAATGAGCAGTTCTTC. Based on the CDR3 plus reference TRBV28 and TRBJ2-1, the full variable domain is DVKVTQSSRYLVKRTGEKVFLECVQDMDHENMFWYRQDPGLGLRLIYFSYDVKMKEKGDIPEGYSVSREKKERFSLILESASTNQTSMYLCASRFGGTSGSSYNEQFFGPGTRLTVL.

The genes are TRBV6-6 and TRBJ2-1, with TRBD2 matching 11 bases. Germline-derived CDR1 and CDR2 are MNHNY and SVGAGI (reference sequence). The V gene end was trimmed by 8 bases and the J gene end by 8 bases; junction bases not matched to a gene: 2. The CDR3 consists of 12 residues. DNA of the CDR3: TGTGCCAGCTGGGGACTAGCGGATGAGCAGTTCTTC. It codes for CASWGLADEQFF.

The chain recombines TRBV29-1 with TRBJ2-3; possibly TRBD2 for D (5 bases). The V gene's germline CDR1 is SQVTM and CDR2 ANQGSEA. This CDR3 has 13 amino acids. V was pared by 3 bases and J by 5 bases, with 12 bases between. Written as DNA, the CDR3 is TGCAGCGTTGAGGTGGGAGTGGGAGATACGCAGTATTTT. It is translated as CSVEVGVGDTQYF.

In its sample, this clonotype was seen once. The V gene is TRBV20-1, the J gene TRBJ2-1; possibly TRBD1 or TRBD2 for D (5 bases each). CDR3 size: 15 residues. Trimming removed 3 bases from V and 4 bases from J, with 16 bases in between. The germline gives CDR1 DFQATT, CDR2 SNEGSKA (reference sequence). CDR3 region: CSASPSGAGYNEQFF. In nucleotides, the CDR3 is TGCAGTGCTAGCCCCTCCGGGGCCGGGTACAATGAGCAGTTCTTC.

V and J are TRBV6-5 and TRBJ1-6; maybe TRBD1 (5 bases). Germline loops: CDR1 MNHEY, CDR2 SVGAGI. This CDR3 comprises 14 residues. The germline V and J ends were trimmed by 8 bases and 7 bases, with 15 bases remaining between them. DNA of the CDR3: TGTGCCAGCGCGGGGGGTGGATCGAATTCACCCCTCCACTTT. It codes for CASAGGGSNSPLHF.

Written as DNA, the CDR3 is TGTGCCAGCAGCCAAGCTTTCTCCGGGATAGGCACTGAAGCTTTCTTT. Protein sequence: CASSQAFSGIGTEAFF. The rearrangement joins TRBV14 to TRBJ1-1, with no clear D. The germline V and J ends were trimmed by 1 base and 4 bases, with 16 bases remaining between them. CDR1 is SGHDN, CDR2 FVKESK, per germline. This CDR3 contains 16 residues.

The chain has TRBV25-1 and TRBJ2-2, with D hard to call. V gave up 7 bases and J gave up 1 base, with 13 bases separating them. The CDR3 length is 15 residues. Germline CDR1 and CDR2: MGHDK and SYGVNS. The CDR3 region is CASMGILGNTGELFF. For the CDR3, the DNA is TGTGCCAGCATGGGGATTTTAGGGAACACCGGGGAGCTGTTTTTT.

This clonotype was counted ten times or more. One end of the junction varies from germline; a read error may be responsible. The chain is built from TRBV10-3 and TRBJ2-3; D is possibly TRBD2 (6 bases). This CDR3 contains 11 residues. Per the germline V gene, CDR1 is ENHRY and CDR2 is SYGVKD. The CDR3 nucleotides read TGTGCCATCAGTGCCGGAGGGGAACGAGATTTT. As protein: CAISAGGERDF.

This clonotype was found a few times. V is TRBV18 and J is TRBJ2-4, with 7 bases aligning to TRBD2. The V gene's germline CDR1 is KGHSH and CDR2 LQKENI. CDR3 size: 16 residues. The trim removed 4 bases at V and 5 bases at J, leaving 11 bases unmatched. This chain's CDR3 is CASSLPGGPSENIQYF. The CDR3 DNA follows: TGTGCCAGCTCACTTCCGGGAGGCCCCTCGGAAAACATTCAGTACTTC.

This clonotype was seen more than once but under ten times. The chain uses TRBV29-1 and TRBJ1-1, with a possible D match to TRBD1 (5 bases). The V and J ends lost 0 bases and 3 bases respectively, with 11 bases between them. CDR1 is SQVTM and CDR2 is ANQGSEA in the germline V gene. There are 14 residues in the CDR3. CDR3 nucleotide sequence: TGCAGCGTTGAAGACCAGGGAGAGGACACTGAAGCTTTCTTT. Translation: CSVEDQGEDTEAFF.

V usage is TRBV5-8 and J usage is TRBJ1-1, with TRBD1 identical over 8 bases. The CDR3 is 15 residues long. V shed 3 bases and J 3 bases; nucleotides not matched to a gene: 7. From germline, CDR1 is SGHTS and CDR2 YDEGEE. DNA of the CDR3: TGTGCCAGCAGCTCTGGGGACAGGTCGGACACTGAAGCTTTCTTT. It yields the protein CASSSGDRSDTEAFF.

This clonotype was seen a handful of times. This chain joins TRBV20-1 and TRBJ1-1; D uncertain. This CDR3 has 12 residues. Trimming removed 7 bases from V and 1 base from J, with 10 bases in between. Looked up from germline, CDR1 is DFQATT and CDR2 is SNEGSKA (reference sequence). CDR3 protein: CSGIRQNTEAFF. The DNA of the CDR3 is TGCAGTGGTATAAGACAGAACACTGAAGCTTTCTTT.

The chain employs TRBV13 and TRBJ1-6, with 8 bases fitting TRBD1. The V gene's germline CDR1 is PRHDT and CDR2 FYEKMQ (reference sequence). Trimming took 3 bases from V and 7 from J; bases not matched to a gene: 5. This CDR3 spans 15 amino acids. CDR3 bases: TGTGCCAGCAGCTTCGGACAGGGAAGGAATTCACCCCTCCACTTT. This codes for CASSFGQGRNSPLHF.

This chain's CDR3 is CASSLAGEVETQYF. The CDR3 DNA reads TGCGCCAGCAGCTTGGCGGGAGAGGTGGAGACCCAGTACTTC. The V and J genes are TRBV5-1 and TRBJ2-5; a possible D gene is TRBD2 (6 bases). Per germline, CDR1 SGHRS and CDR2 YFSETQ. The CDR3 is 14 amino acids. Trimming stripped 0 bases from V and 5 bases from J, with 11 bases between.

The chain couples TRBV6-1 to TRBJ2-1; possibly TRBD2 for D (6 bases). The CDR3 sequence is 15 residues long. Germline V gives CDR1 MNHNS, CDR2 SASEGT. V was pared by 1 base and J by 10 bases, with 17 bases between. DNA for the CDR3: TGTGCCAGCAGTGAAGGAGTACTAGCCCAACGGGAGCAGTTCTTC. Translated: CASSEGVLAQREQFF.

This clonotype was recorded a few times. The genes are TRBV7-9 and TRBJ2-3, with TRBD1 matching 8 bases. CDR3 size: 15 residues. Germline V CDR1 and CDR2: SEHNR, FQNEAQ (reference sequence). Unmatched junction bases numbered 9, after V lost 6 bases and J lost 4 bases. The CDR3, as DNA: TGTGCCAGCAGTAATAGGACAGGGATATCAGATACGCAGTATTTT. Encoded protein: CASSNRTGISDTQYF.

This clonotype was found a few times. The chain carries TRBV7-6 and TRBJ2-3, with 11 nucleotides matching TRBD2. V lost 5 bases to trimming and J lost 8 bases; unmatched junction nucleotides: 15. Germline V gene data show CDR1 as SGHVS and CDR2 as FNYEAQ. The CDR3 length is 17 residues. Written as DNA, the CDR3 is TGTGCCAGCAGCCTCGGGACTAGCGGAGCCCTGCTCGTTACGCAGTATTTT. Protein: CASSLGTSGALLVTQYF. Together with reference TRBV7-6 and TRBJ2-3, the CDR3 gives the full variable domain: GAGVSQSPRYKVTKRGQDVALRCDPISGHVSLYWYRQALGQGPEFLTYFNYEAQQDKSGLPNDRFSAERPEGSISTLTIQRTEQRDSAMYRCASSLGTSGALLVTQYFGPGTRLTVL.

The V call is TRBV29-1, the J call TRBJ1-4, with D perhaps matching TRBD1 (5 bases). V shed 8 bases and J shed 7 bases, with 14 bases lying between them. Germline values: CDR1 SQVTM, CDR2 ANQGSEA. This CDR3 is built from 12 residues. CDR3 DNA sequence: TGCAGCTCGAGGGACCGGGGTGAAAAACTGTTTTTT. This translates into CSSRDRGEKLFF.

This chain joins TRBV5-1 and TRBJ1-5, with 7 bases that match TRBD1. The CDR3 extends over 16 amino acids. The V gene's germline CDR1 is SGHRS and CDR2 YFSETQ. J was trimmed by 2 bases and V by 0 bases; bases with no gene match: 5. The DNA for the CDR3 is TGCGCCAGCAGCTTGGGAGGGGGCTCTGGCAATCAGCCCCAGCATTTT. Protein sequence: CASSLGGGSGNQPQHF.